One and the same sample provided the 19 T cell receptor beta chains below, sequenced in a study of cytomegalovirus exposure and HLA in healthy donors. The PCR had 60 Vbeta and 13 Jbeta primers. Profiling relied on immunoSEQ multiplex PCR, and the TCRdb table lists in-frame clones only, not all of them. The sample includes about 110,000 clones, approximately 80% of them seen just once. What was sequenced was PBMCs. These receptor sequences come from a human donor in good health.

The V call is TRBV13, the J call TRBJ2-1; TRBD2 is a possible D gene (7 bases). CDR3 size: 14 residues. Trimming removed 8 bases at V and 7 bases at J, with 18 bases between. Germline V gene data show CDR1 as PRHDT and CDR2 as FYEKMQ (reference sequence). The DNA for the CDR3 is TGTGCCAGCTCCGAAAGGGGGGGAGGGAATGAGCAGTTCTTC. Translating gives CASSERGGGNEQFF.

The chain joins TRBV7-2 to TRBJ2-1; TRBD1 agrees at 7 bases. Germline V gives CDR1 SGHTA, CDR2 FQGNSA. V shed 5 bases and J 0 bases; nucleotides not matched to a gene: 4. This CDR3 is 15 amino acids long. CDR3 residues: CASSRDSNSYNEQFF. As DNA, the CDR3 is TGTGCCAGCAGCCGGGACAGTAACTCCTACAATGAGCAGTTCTTC.

The CDR3 DNA is TGTGCCAGTAGTGTGACAGGCGCCTACGAGCAGTACTTC. It specifies CASSVTGAYEQYF. The rearrangement joins TRBV19 to TRBJ2-7; TRBD1 might be the D (6 bases). In germline, CDR1 is LNHDA, CDR2 SQIVND (reference sequence). The V gene lost 5 bases and the J gene lost 2 bases, with 10 bases spanning the gap. The CDR3 sequence is 13 residues long. The variable domain in full, with the rest retrieved from reference TRBV19 and TRBJ2-7, is DGGITQSPKYLFRKEGQNVTLSCEQNLNHDAMYWYRQDPGQGLRLIYYSQIVNDFQKGDIAEGYSVSREKKESFPLTVTSAQKNPTAFYLCASSVTGAYEQYFGPGTRLTVT.

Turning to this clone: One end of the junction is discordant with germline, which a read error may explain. CDR3 DNA sequence: TGCGCCAGCAAGGGGGCCATCTGGTTC. Translated: CASKGAIWF. This chain connects TRBV5-1 to TRBJ2-7; 7 nucleotides line up with TRBD1. This CDR3 is built from 9 residues. Germline V lookup: CDR1 SGHRS, CDR2 YFSETQ. The complete variable domain, with remaining parts taken from reference TRBV5-1 and TRBJ2-7, reads KAGVTQTPRYLIKTRGQQVTLSCSPISGHRSVSWYQQTPGQGLQFLFEYFSETQRNKGNFPGRFSGRQFSNSRSEMNVSTLELGDSALYLCASKGAIWFGPGTRLTVT.

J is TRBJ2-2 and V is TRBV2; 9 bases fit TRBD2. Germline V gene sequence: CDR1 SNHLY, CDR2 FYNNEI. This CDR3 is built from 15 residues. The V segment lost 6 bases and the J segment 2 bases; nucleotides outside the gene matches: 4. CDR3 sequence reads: CASRVSGGNTGELFF. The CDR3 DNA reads TGTGCCAGCAGGGTTAGCGGGGGAAACACCGGGGAGCTGTTTTTT.

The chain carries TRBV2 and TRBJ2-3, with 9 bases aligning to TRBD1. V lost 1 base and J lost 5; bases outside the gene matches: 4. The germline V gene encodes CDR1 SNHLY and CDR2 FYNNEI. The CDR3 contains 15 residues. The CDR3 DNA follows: TGTGCCAGCAGTGAAGAGGGACAGGGTGGAGATACGCAGTATTTT. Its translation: CASSEEGQGGDTQYF.

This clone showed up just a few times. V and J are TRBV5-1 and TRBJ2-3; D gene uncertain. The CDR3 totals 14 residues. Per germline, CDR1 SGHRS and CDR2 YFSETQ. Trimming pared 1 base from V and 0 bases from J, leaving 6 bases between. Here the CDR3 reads CASSLSDSTDTQYF. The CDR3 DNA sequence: TGCGCCAGCAGCTTGAGCGACAGCACAGATACGCAGTATTTT.

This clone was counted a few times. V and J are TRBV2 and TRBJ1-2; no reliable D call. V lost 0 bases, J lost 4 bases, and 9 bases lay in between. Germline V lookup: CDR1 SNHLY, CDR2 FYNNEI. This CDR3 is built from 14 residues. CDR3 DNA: TGTGCCAGCAGTGAAGCAGAGGGAGTCTATGGCTACACCTTC. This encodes CASSEAEGVYGYTF.

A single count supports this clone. In DNA, the CDR3 is TGCGCCAGCAGCTTGGATGGACAGGGGTATGATACGCAGTATTTT. This gives the protein CASSLDGQGYDTQYF. V is TRBV5-1 and J is TRBJ2-3, with 9 bases matching TRBD1. This CDR3 region has 15 residues. With 0 bases clipped from V and 6 bases from J, the junction kept 5 bases outside the gene matches. The germline V gene has CDR1 SGHRS and CDR2 YFSETQ.

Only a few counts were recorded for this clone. CDR3 amino acids: CASSYGQVNTEAFF. The CDR3 nucleotides read TGTGCCAGCAGTTACGGACAGGTCAACACTGAAGCTTTCTTT. This chain uses TRBV6-5 with TRBJ1-1, with 7 bases aligning to TRBD1. The CDR3 contains 14 residues. The trim removed 2 bases at V and 2 bases at J, leaving 2 bases unmatched. The germline CDR1 and CDR2 sequences are MNHEY and SVGAGI.

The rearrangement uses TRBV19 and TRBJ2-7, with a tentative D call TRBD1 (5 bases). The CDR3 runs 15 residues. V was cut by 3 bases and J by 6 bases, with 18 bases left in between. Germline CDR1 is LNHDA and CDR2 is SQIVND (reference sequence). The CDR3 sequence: CASSISDSQAGEQYF. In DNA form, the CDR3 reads TGTGCCAGTAGTATCTCCGACAGTCAGGCAGGCGAGCAGTACTTC.

The CDR3 region is CASRSQQGVGQPQHF. The CDR3 nucleotides read TGTGCCAGCAGAAGCCAACAGGGGGTGGGTCAGCCCCAGCATTTT. The genes are TRBV5-5 and TRBJ1-5; 8 bases are a match to TRBD1. Germline-derived CDR1 and CDR2 are SGHKS and YYEKEE (reference sequence). The CDR3 has 15 residues. Germline trimming cut 5 bases from V and 6 bases from J; bases unmatched to any gene: 10.

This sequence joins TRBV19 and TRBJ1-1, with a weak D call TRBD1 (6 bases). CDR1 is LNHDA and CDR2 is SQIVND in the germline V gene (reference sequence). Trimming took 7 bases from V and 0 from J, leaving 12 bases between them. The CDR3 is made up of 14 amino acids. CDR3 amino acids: CASTRTEMNTEAFF. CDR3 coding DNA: TGTGCCAGTACCCGGACAGAAATGAACACTGAAGCTTTCTTT.

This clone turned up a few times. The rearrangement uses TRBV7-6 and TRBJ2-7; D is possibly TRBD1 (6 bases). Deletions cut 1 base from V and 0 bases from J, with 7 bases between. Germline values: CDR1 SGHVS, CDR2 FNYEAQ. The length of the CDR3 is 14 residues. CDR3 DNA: TGTGCCAGCAGCTTAGGACAGGCCTCCTACGAGCAGTACTTC. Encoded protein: CASSLGQASYEQYF. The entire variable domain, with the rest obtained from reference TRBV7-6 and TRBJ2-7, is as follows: GAGVSQSPRYKVTKRGQDVALRCDPISGHVSLYWYRQALGQGPEFLTYFNYEAQQDKSGLPNDRFSAERPEGSISTLTIQRTEQRDSAMYRCASSLGQASYEQYFGPGTRLTVT.

The CDR3 loop reads CASSARLAGATDTQYF. Here the CDR3 DNA reads TGTGCCAGCAGCGCCCGACTAGCGGGAGCCACAGATACGCAGTATTTT. This chain links TRBV9 with TRBJ2-3, with 12 bases lining up with TRBD2. Germline V lookup: CDR1 SGDLS, CDR2 YYNGEE. This CDR3 comprises 16 residues. V lost 3 bases and J lost 2; bases outside the gene matches: 4.

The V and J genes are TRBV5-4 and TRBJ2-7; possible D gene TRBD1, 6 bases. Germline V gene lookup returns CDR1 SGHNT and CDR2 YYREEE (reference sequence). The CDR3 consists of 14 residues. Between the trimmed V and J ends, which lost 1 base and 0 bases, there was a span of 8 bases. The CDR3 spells CASSLSRGSYEQYF. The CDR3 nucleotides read TGTGCCAGCAGCTTGTCCAGGGGCTCCTACGAGCAGTACTTC.

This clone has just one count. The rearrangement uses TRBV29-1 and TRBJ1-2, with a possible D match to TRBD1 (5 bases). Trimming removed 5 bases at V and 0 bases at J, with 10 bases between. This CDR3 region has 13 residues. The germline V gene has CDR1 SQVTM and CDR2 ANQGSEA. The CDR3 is CSVTGVPNYGYTF. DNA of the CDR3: TGCAGCGTTACAGGAGTTCCTAACTATGGCTACACCTTC.

CDR3 DNA: TGTGCCAGCAGTTTGCGGGAGCAAGAGACCCAGTACTTC. As protein: CASSLREQETQYF. The chain combines TRBV6-6 with TRBJ2-5, with TRBD2 matching 7 bases. Germline CDR1 and CDR2: MNHNY and SVGAGI (reference sequence). With 4 bases clipped from V and 2 bases from J, the junction kept 1 base outside the gene matches. The CDR3 runs to 13 residues.

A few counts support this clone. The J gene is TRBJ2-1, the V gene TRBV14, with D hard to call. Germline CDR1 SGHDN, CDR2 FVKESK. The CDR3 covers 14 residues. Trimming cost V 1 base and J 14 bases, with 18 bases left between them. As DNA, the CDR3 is TGTGCCAGCAGCCAAGGACGGAGCTCAAGCGCGGAGTTCTTC. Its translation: CASSQGRSSSAEFF.